The 3 T cell receptor beta chains below come from one sample, sequenced in a study of cytomegalovirus exposure and HLA in healthy donors. In the PCR, 60 Vbeta and 13 Jbeta primers were used. Sequencing used immunoSEQ multiplex PCR; TCRdb keeps in-frame clones, though not all of them. The table shows about 140,000 clones, with around four fifths occurring only once. The source material was PBMCs. These receptors were taken from a boy between 2 and 10 years old in good health and CMV-seronegative.

The chain employs TRBV5-1 and TRBJ1-2, with D perhaps matching TRBD1 (6 bases). The CDR3 is 15 residues long. The V end was cut by 0 bases, the J end by 2 bases, with 11 bases between. Germline V gene lookup returns CDR1 SGHRS and CDR2 YFSETQ. The CDR3 loop reads CASSLAGGQNYGYTF. Written as DNA, the CDR3 is TGCGCCAGCAGCTTGGCCGGAGGACAGAACTATGGCTACACCTTC.

The chain employs TRBV28 and TRBJ1-2, with D perhaps TRBD1 (6 bases). The V end lost 9 bases, the J end lost 3 bases, and 17 bases lay between the germline ends. The CDR3 is made up of 14 amino acids. Germline V gene lookup returns CDR1 MDHEN and CDR2 SYDVKM. In DNA, the CDR3 is TGTGCCAGTGGGGGCCTCGACAAGGACTATGGCTACACCTTC. Translation gives CASGGLDKDYGYTF.

In regard to this clone: The junction shows a germline mismatch at one end, possibly a read error. The gene calls are TRBV7-9 and TRBJ1-4; 7 bases map to TRBD1. The CDR3 sequence is 18 residues long. Germline loops: CDR1 SEHNR, CDR2 FQNEAQ (reference sequence). The CDR3 region is CSSSTNRGTAATNEKLFF. CDR3 coding DNA: TGTTCCAGCAGCACCAACCGTGGGACAGCCGCAACTAATGAAAAACTGTTTTTT.